The 5 T cell receptor beta chains in this list originate from one sample, sequenced in a study of T cell changes during pregnancy in multiple sclerosis. Clones were read by immunoSEQ multiplex PCR, and TCRdb kept only the in-frame ones, dropping some. The sample lists tens of thousands of clones, 85% to 95% occurring once. Material: peripheral blood, obtained in the third trimester of pregnancy. These receptors all stem from a female donor in good health, enrolled as a control in a pregnancy study.

The CDR3 spells CASSPLARPGQEIYGYTF. CDR3 nucleotide sequence: TGTGCCAGCTCACCATTAGCCAGACCTGGACAGGAGATCTATGGCTACACCTTC. J is TRBJ1-2 and V is TRBV18, with 7 bases aligning to TRBD1. The CDR3 covers 18 residues. The trim removed 2 bases at V and 4 bases at J, leaving 16 bases unmatched. Germline V gene data show CDR1 as KGHSH and CDR2 as LQKENI.

This clone has only one observation. V gene TRBV5-8 combines with J gene TRBJ2-1; TRBD2 is a possible D gene (5 bases). Germline assignment: CDR1 SGHTS and CDR2 YDEGEE. Trimming stripped 0 bases from V and 9 bases from J, with 16 bases between. This CDR3 comprises 15 residues. CDR3 sequence: CASSLGLTKRSEQFF. The CDR3 nucleotides are TGTGCCAGCAGCTTGGGGCTAACAAAGCGGAGTGAGCAGTTCTTC.

This chain connects TRBV27 to TRBJ1-4, with 7 bases lining up with TRBD1. Per the germline V gene, CDR1 is MNHEY and CDR2 is SMNVEV (reference sequence). This CDR3 has 13 amino acids. J lost 7 bases, V lost 3 bases, and 2 bases had no gene match. The CDR3 DNA follows: TGTGCCAGCAGTTTGACAGGGCCTGAAAAACTGTTTTTT. As protein: CASSLTGPEKLFF.

The rearrangement uses TRBV9 and TRBJ2-1; 12 bases agree with TRBD2. Germline V gene sequence: CDR1 SGDLS, CDR2 YYNGEE. V lost 1 base and J lost 7; bases outside the gene matches: 3. The CDR3 length is 15 residues. CDR3 nucleotides: TGTGCCAGCAGCGTAACTAGCGGGAGGATGAATGAGCAGTTCTTC. This gives the protein CASSVTSGRMNEQFF.

V usage is TRBV7-2 and J usage is TRBJ2-1; TRBD2 matches 8 bases. The CDR3 has 13 amino acids. V trimming: 6 bases; J trimming: 8 bases; junction bases outside the gene matches: 6. Germline assignment: CDR1 SGHTA and CDR2 FQGNSA. The chain's CDR3 is CASRGPGGDEQFF. CDR3 nucleotide sequence: TGTGCCAGCAGGGGGCCGGGAGGGGATGAGCAGTTCTTC.